The 20 T cell receptor beta chains below were found in one sample sequenced in a study of T cell responses to AZD1222 COVID-19 vaccine. Clones were sequenced by immunoSEQ multiplex PCR, and TCRdb holds only the in-frame ones, with some missing. The sample has 90,000 to 100,000 clones; approximately 91% are singletons. The sequences come from peripheral blood, collected on day 0 of AZD1222 vaccination. All receptors come from an adult in good health.

This chain links TRBV21-1 with TRBJ1-3. TRBV21-1 is reported as a pseudogene. The CDR3 has 15 residues. DNA for the CDR3: TGTGCCAGCCCAAAGGGGGAACAGGGAGGCGACACCATATATTTT. Translating it yields CASPKGEQGGDTIYF.

This CDR3 is CASSLEGNSYNEQFF. Written as DNA, the CDR3 is TGCGCCAGCAGCTTGGAGGGGAACTCCTACAATGAGCAGTTCTTC. The chain is built from TRBV5-1 and TRBJ2-1; TRBD1 is a possible D gene (5 bases). V was pared by 0 bases and J by 0 bases, with 7 bases between. The CDR3 extends over 15 amino acids. CDR1 is SGHRS and CDR2 is YFSETQ in the germline V gene.

This sequence joins TRBV12-3 or TRBV12-4 and TRBJ2-3; D unresolved. The CDR3 is made up of 13 amino acids. V was cut by 5 bases and J by 4 bases, with 10 bases left in between. The CDR3 region has the DNA TGTGCCAGCAGTCTAGGAGTACCAGATACGCAGTATTTT. Amino acids: CASSLGVPDTQYF.

This clone was seen just once. J is TRBJ1-3 and V is TRBV5-1; no clear D gene. The CDR3 loop spans 14 amino acids. The V and J ends lost 7 bases and 0 bases respectively, with 11 bases between them. Germline V lookup: CDR1 SGHRS, CDR2 YFSETQ. The CDR3 reads CASAPESSGNTIYF. DNA for the CDR3: TGCGCCAGCGCGCCCGAGAGCTCTGGAAACACCATATATTTT.

This clone has only one observation. The genes are TRBV21-1 and TRBJ2-3; TRBD2, the table's D call, was not compared with the DNA. TRBV21-1 is a recognized pseudogene. CDR3 size: 14 residues. The CDR3 region is CASSPRLGTDTQYF. The CDR3 nucleotides are TGTGCCAGCAGCCCCCGACTTGGCACAGATACGCAGTATTTT.

The J gene is TRBJ2-7, the V gene TRBV3-1 (or the pseudogene TRBV3-2), with 7 bases identical to TRBD1. The CDR3 runs to 15 residues. V dropped 4 bases and J dropped 0; count of bases not matched to a gene: 6. Germline V gives CDR1 LGHDT, CDR2 YNNKEL (reference sequence). DNA for the CDR3: TGTGCCAGCAGCCCGACAGGGTCCACCTCCTACGAGCAGTACTTC. Translation: CASSPTGSTSYEQYF.

The V gene is TRBV27, the J gene TRBJ2-7; D is perhaps TRBD2 (6 bases). V was trimmed by 5 bases and J by 1 base, leaving 9 bases between them. Per the germline V gene, CDR1 is MNHEY and CDR2 is SMNVEV (reference sequence). CDR3 length: 13 amino acids. CDR3 sequence reads: CASSVGGSYEQYF. In DNA form, the CDR3 reads TGTGCCAGCAGTGTGGGGGGTTCCTACGAGCAGTACTTC.

The V gene is TRBV5-4, the J gene TRBJ1-3, with 7 nucleotides matching TRBD1. CDR1 SGHNT and CDR2 YYREEE come from the germline V gene (reference sequence). V lost 4 bases to trimming and J lost 3 bases; unmatched junction nucleotides: 10. This CDR3 contains 16 residues. CDR3 region: CASSRQGGAGGNTIYF. CDR3 nucleotides: TGTGCCAGCAGCCGACAGGGTGGAGCTGGTGGAAACACCATATATTTT. Supplemented by reference TRBV5-4 and TRBJ1-3, the full variable domain reads ETGVTQSPTHLIKTRGQQVTLRCSSQSGHNTVSWYQQALGQGPQFIFQYYREEENGRGNFPPRFSGLQFPNYSSELNVNALELDDSALYLCASSRQGGAGGNTIYFGEGSWLTVV.

This sequence joins TRBV5-4 and TRBJ2-3; D is unresolved. CDR1 and CDR2 from the germline V gene are SGHNT and YYREEE (reference sequence). Trimming pared 0 bases from V and 6 bases from J, leaving 14 bases between. The CDR3 runs to 15 residues. The CDR3 protein is CASSLVGPVGDTQYF. The CDR3 nucleotides read TGTGCCAGCAGCTTGGTAGGACCCGTCGGCGATACGCAGTATTTT. Variable domain in full (rest from reference TRBV5-4 and TRBJ2-3): ETGVTQSPTHLIKTRGQQVTLRCSSQSGHNTVSWYQQALGQGPQFIFQYYREEENGRGNFPPRFSGLQFPNYSSELNVNALELDDSALYLCASSLVGPVGDTQYFGPGTRLTVL.

The V gene is TRBV19, the J gene TRBJ1-5, with a possible D match to TRBD1 (6 bases). Trimming stripped 10 bases from V and 5 bases from J, with 27 bases between. This CDR3 spans 17 amino acids. The germline V gene has CDR1 LNHDA and CDR2 SQIVND (reference sequence). CDR3 residues: CANNSGQPDGGDQPQHF. The CDR3 DNA is TGTGCCAACAATTCGGGACAACCTGATGGAGGCGATCAGCCCCAGCATTTT. The entire variable domain, with the rest obtained from reference TRBV19 and TRBJ1-5, is as follows: DGGITQSPKYLFRKEGQNVTLSCEQNLNHDAMYWYRQDPGQGLRLIYYSQIVNDFQKGDIAEGYSVSREKKESFPLTVTSAQKNPTAFYLCANNSGQPDGGDQPQHFGDGTRLSIL.

This clone was observed a single time. This sequence joins TRBV3-1 (or the pseudogene TRBV3-2) and TRBJ1-2; the D gene is possibly TRBD1 (6 bases). Germline lookup yields CDR1 LGHDT and CDR2 YNNKEL (reference sequence). The CDR3 spans 14 residues. Trimming shortened V by 4 bases and J by 6 bases, and 15 bases separated the two germline ends. Written as DNA, the CDR3 is TGTGCCAGCAGCCGTGCCCGGGGGGCAAATGGCTACACCTTC. The encoded protein is CASSRARGANGYTF.

The table lists this clone with a count of one. This rearrangement joins TRBV7-2 to TRBJ1-6; perhaps TRBD1 as D (6 bases). The germline gives CDR1 SGHTA, CDR2 FQGNSA. Trimming stripped 5 bases from V and 9 bases from J, with 14 bases between. The CDR3 spans 14 residues. In DNA, the CDR3 is TGTGCCAGCAGCGAAGACCACAGGGCTTCACCCCTCCACTTT. Its protein product is CASSEDHRASPLHF.

This chain links TRBV7-2 with TRBJ2-7; 8 bases line up with TRBD2. The V gene end was trimmed by 5 bases and the J gene end by 0 bases; junction bases not matched to a gene: 6. Germline V gives CDR1 SGHTA, CDR2 FQGNSA. The CDR3 has 15 amino acids. This chain's CDR3 is CASSPSGTSSYEQYF. The CDR3 nucleotides read TGTGCCAGCAGCCCCTCCGGGACTAGCTCCTACGAGCAGTACTTC.

The rearrangement uses TRBV10-3 and TRBJ1-1; D is undetermined. Trimming left V 3 bases short and J 1 base short, with 9 bases between. The germline V gene has CDR1 ENHRY and CDR2 SYGVKD. This CDR3 comprises 14 residues. The chain's CDR3 is CAISESRTNTEAFF. The CDR3 DNA reads TGTGCCATCAGTGAATCACGGACGAACACTGAAGCTTTCTTT.

This chain joins TRBV7-6 and TRBJ1-4, with 8 bases lining up with TRBD1. Trimming took 1 base from V and 3 from J; bases not matched to a gene: 10. From germline, CDR1 is SGHVS and CDR2 FNYEAQ. This CDR3 region has 18 residues. As DNA, the CDR3 is TGTGCCAGCAGCTTAGTGTGGACAGGGCGGGGAGCTAATGAAAAACTGTTTTTT. Translating it yields CASSLVWTGRGANEKLFF.

The CDR3 loop is CASSVVPTGTGNTIYF. The CDR3 DNA reads as TGTGCCAGCAGCGTAGTTCCGACAGGTACTGGAAACACCATATATTTT. This chain links TRBV9 with TRBJ1-3, with D maybe TRBD1 (6 bases). The CDR3 runs to 16 residues. Looked up from germline, CDR1 is SGDLS and CDR2 is YYNGEE. V lost 0 bases and J 2 bases, leaving 12 bases between the germline ends.

The rearrangement joins TRBV7-9 to TRBJ1-1; the D gene is possibly TRBD1 (6 bases). Trimming left V 5 bases short and J 11 bases short, with 18 bases between. This CDR3 comprises 13 residues. CDR1 is SEHNR and CDR2 is FQNEAQ in the germline V gene (reference sequence). Written as DNA, the CDR3 is TGTGCCAGCAGCCCCTCGGAGACCACAGGGGCTTTCTTT. It is translated as CASSPSETTGAFF.

The chain carries TRBV15 and TRBJ2-7; TRBD2 might be the D (6 bases). The CDR3 has 17 residues. Trimming shortened V by 0 bases and J by 3 bases, and 18 bases separated the two germline ends. Germline CDR1 reads LNHNV; CDR2 reads YYDKDF (reference sequence). The CDR3 coding sequence is TGTGCCACCAGCAGAGAGCTTCCAAGCGGGTCCCTCTACGAGCAGTACTTC. Its protein product is CATSRELPSGSLYEQYF. Based on the CDR3 plus reference TRBV15 and TRBJ2-7, the full variable domain is DAMVIQNPRYQVTQFGKPVTLSCSQTLNHNVMYWYQQKSSQAPKLLFHYYDKDFNNEADTPDNFQSRRPNTSFCFLDIRSPGLGDTAMYLCATSRELPSGSLYEQYFGPGTRLTVT.

The chain has TRBV9 and TRBJ2-2; D not resolved. V lost 3 bases and J 1 base, leaving 7 bases between the germline ends. The CDR3 length is 14 residues. Germline V gives CDR1 SGDLS, CDR2 YYNGEE. In DNA form, the CDR3 reads TGTGCCAGCAGCGGACACAAGAACACCGGGGAGCTGTTTTTT. It is translated as CASSGHKNTGELFF.

This chain links TRBV24-1 with TRBJ2-2; D unclear. V lost 4 bases and J lost 3, with 8 bases in between. The germline CDR1 and CDR2 sequences are KGHDR and SFDVKD. This CDR3 is 14 amino acids long. The CDR3 DNA reads as TGTGCCACCAGTGACCACACAGACACCGGGGAGCTGTTTTTT. It codes for CATSDHTDTGELFF.